This entry is about one T cell receptor (beta chain). TCRdb redid the calling of the RT-PCR reads with MiXCR, one entry per CDR3 protein. The sample has 150,000 or so distinct CDR3 sequences, around 11% seen once. This sample was taken from a study of response to subunit inactivated influenza vaccine. The V gene lost 5 bases and the J gene lost 2 bases, with 12 bases spanning the gap. The V gene's germline CDR1 is MDHEN and CDR2 SYDVKM. The CDR3 consists of 14 residues. This receptor was identified in a man aged 45 to 70 who received an inactivated influenza vaccine. This chain connects TRBV28 to TRBJ2-5, with a weak D call TRBD1 (5 bases). Sample: CD8+ T cells sorted from PBMCs, taken about 23 months after vaccination. Written as DNA, the CDR3 is TGTGCCAGCAGTCGCGACAGACCTCAAGAGACCCAGTACTTC. This sequence encodes CASSRDRPQETQYF. Drawing the rest from reference TRBV28 and TRBJ2-5, the complete variable domain is DVKVTQSSRYLVKRTGEKVFLECVQDMDHENMFWYRQDPGLGLRLIYFSYDVKMKEKGDIPEGYSVSREKKERFSLILESASTNQTSMYLCASSRDRPQETQYFGPGTRLLVL.